Below, 31 T cell receptor beta chains from the same sample are listed, as sequenced in a study of blood T cell repertoires in COVID-19. Assay: immunoSEQ multiplex PCR; the TCRdb copy retains only in-frame clones and omits some. In the table there are about 150,000 clones, 65% to 85% of which are singletons. The material sequenced was peripheral blood. All receptors come from a man in his sixties with active or convalescent COVID-19.

The chain links TRBV7-2 to TRBJ1-2; D unresolved. Trimming shortened V by 2 bases and J by 0 bases, and 7 bases separated the two germline ends. Germline CDR1 SGHTA, CDR2 FQGNSA. The CDR3 contains 14 residues. Here the CDR3 reads CASSLTPTNYGYTF. The CDR3 DNA reads as TGTGCCAGCAGCTTAACACCAACTAACTATGGCTACACCTTC.

The chain links TRBV7-8 to TRBJ1-2; D is possibly TRBD1 (6 bases). Germline CDR1 is SGHVS and CDR2 is FQNEAQ. The ends were cut back, 4 bases at V and 4 bases at J, with 16 bases in the middle. This CDR3 comprises 15 residues. The CDR3 loop is CASSSQGNKPYGYTF. The CDR3 nucleotides are TGTGCCAGCAGCTCACAGGGCAACAAACCCTATGGCTACACCTTC.

The V gene is TRBV7-8, the J gene TRBJ1-1, with D tentatively TRBD1 (6 bases). V lost 4 bases and J 10 bases, leaving 13 bases between the germline ends. This CDR3 is 12 amino acids long. The germline V gene has CDR1 SGHVS and CDR2 FQNEAQ. DNA for the CDR3: TGTGCCAGCAGCTCCCTCCAGGGGATAGCTTTCTTT. This sequence encodes CASSSLQGIAFF.

This chain links TRBV5-4 with TRBJ2-3, with 12 nucleotides matching TRBD2. This CDR3 is built from 18 residues. CDR1 and CDR2 from the germline V gene are SGHNT and YYREEE (reference sequence). The V and J ends lost 4 bases and 2 bases, in that order; junction bases with no gene match: 11. CDR3 DNA sequence: TGTGCCAGCAGCCTACGGGGACTAGCGGGCCCGTCCACAGATACGCAGTATTTT. It codes for CASSLRGLAGPSTDTQYF.

This rearrangement joins TRBV2 to TRBJ2-1; 13 bases fit TRBD2. Germline V gives CDR1 SNHLY, CDR2 FYNNEI. V was pared by 8 bases and J by 6 bases, with 4 bases of the junction left unmatched. The CDR3 consists of 14 residues. CDR3 coding DNA: TGTGCCAGCGAGGGACTAGCGGGGCGCAATGAGCAGTTCTTC. It specifies CASEGLAGRNEQFF.

The V gene is TRBV18, the J gene TRBJ2-7; D unresolved. This CDR3 is 13 amino acids long. Per the germline V gene, CDR1 is KGHSH and CDR2 is LQKENI. Trimming removed 3 bases at V and 2 bases at J, with 8 bases between. CDR3 in DNA: TGTGCCAGCTCACCTACAGATCCCTACGAGCAGTACTTC. It yields the protein CASSPTDPYEQYF.

The chain joins TRBV7-5 to TRBJ1-5; the table's D call of TRBD1 was not tested on the DNA. TRBV7-5 is deemed a pseudogene. The CDR3 runs 19 residues. CDR3 loop: CARSLKRGECRGLNQPQHF. The DNA for the CDR3 is TGTGCCAGAAGCTTAAAAAGGGGAGAATGCAGGGGGCTGAATCAGCCCCAGCATTTT.

The V call is TRBV20-1, the J call TRBJ1-2; D is unclear. V was clipped by 4 bases and J by 6 bases, with 12 bases between them. Germline CDR1 DFQATT, CDR2 SNEGSKA (reference sequence). The CDR3 has 12 residues. CDR3 sequence (DNA): TGCAGTGCTATTGACCTGGCCAATGGCTACACCTTC. Protein: CSAIDLANGYTF.

The rearrangement uses TRBV29-1 and TRBJ1-2, with D possibly being TRBD1 (5 bases). CDR3 length: 13 amino acids. V was clipped by 2 bases and J by 8 bases, with 15 bases between them. CDR1 and CDR2 from the germline V gene are SQVTM and ANQGSEA. CDR3 sequence reads: CSVENMGGEGYTF. Here the CDR3 DNA reads TGCAGCGTTGAAAATATGGGGGGAGAAGGCTACACCTTC.

The sample holds a few counts of this clone. This sequence joins TRBV11-3 and TRBJ1-1, with no clear D. CDR3 length equals 13 residues. Germline loops: CDR1 SGHNT, CDR2 YENEEA. V lost 0 bases and J lost 8, with 10 bases in between. CDR3: CASSLDGVGEAFF. For the CDR3, the DNA is TGTGCCAGCAGCTTAGACGGCGTCGGGGAAGCTTTCTTT.

The V call is TRBV7-9, the J call TRBJ2-1, with TRBD2 as a possible D gene (6 bases). The CDR3 contains 14 residues. Germline values: CDR1 SEHNR, CDR2 FQNEAQ (reference sequence). Trimming removed 5 bases at V and 9 bases at J, with 17 bases between. This CDR3 is CASSQGGGSAEQFF. The CDR3 DNA sequence: TGTGCCAGCAGCCAAGGCGGAGGGTCGGCTGAGCAGTTCTTC.

The chain is built from TRBV19 and TRBJ1-5; 8 nucleotides agree with TRBD1. The ends lost 2 bases at V and 7 bases at J; junction bases unmatched: 7. This CDR3 comprises 15 residues. CDR1 and CDR2 (germline): LNHDA, SQIVND (reference sequence). CDR3 residues: CASSIRGQVEQPQHF. The CDR3 DNA follows: TGTGCCAGTAGTATAAGGGGACAGGTGGAACAGCCCCAGCATTTT.

The CDR3 DNA follows: TGCGCCACCTCGAGGGGGGGCGGCTATGGCTACACCTTC. Translated, it gives CATSRGGGYGYTF. The chain couples TRBV5-1 to TRBJ1-2, with D perhaps TRBD1 (6 bases). Germline V gene sequence: CDR1 SGHRS, CDR2 YFSETQ. With 9 bases removed from V and 4 bases from J, the gap between germline ends came to 16 bases. The CDR3 has 13 amino acids.

The CDR3 protein is CASSPTAGGSGYTF. The CDR3 DNA reads TGTGCCAGCAGCCCCACGGCAGGGGGCTCTGGCTACACCTTC. The chain couples TRBV7-3 to TRBJ1-2; TRBD1 agrees at 8 bases. Germline CDR1 and CDR2: SGHTA and FQGTGA. With V trimmed by 5 bases and J by 7 bases, 9 bases remained unmatched. This CDR3 is built from 14 residues.

The chain joins TRBV2 to TRBJ2-2; perhaps TRBD1 as D (7 bases). Germline CDR1 and CDR2: SNHLY and FYNNEI. The CDR3 loop spans 14 amino acids. Between the trimmed V and J ends, which lost 5 bases and 6 bases, there was a span of 13 bases. The CDR3, as DNA: TGTGCCAGCAGTTCCGCAGGGGGGCCCGGGGAGCTGTTTTTT. Translating it yields CASSSAGGPGELFF.

At least ten counts were recorded for this clone. V and J are TRBV29-1 and TRBJ2-3, with D tentatively TRBD2 (5 bases). The germline V and J ends were trimmed by 7 bases and 2 bases, with 10 bases remaining between them. Germline values: CDR1 SQVTM, CDR2 ANQGSEA. This CDR3 has 12 residues. CDR3 sequence (DNA): TGCAGCGCGGACTCCTCCACAGATACGCAGTATTTT. Protein: CSADSSTDTQYF.

The chain recombines TRBV27 with TRBJ2-7, with D uncertain. The germline V gene encodes CDR1 MNHEY and CDR2 SMNVEV (reference sequence). Trimming left V 5 bases short and J 3 bases short, with 11 bases between. This CDR3 has 13 amino acids. CDR3: CASSPLRLYEQYF. DNA for the CDR3: TGTGCCAGCAGTCCTCTTCGACTCTACGAGCAGTACTTC.

This sequence joins TRBV7-2 and TRBJ1-1; weak D call: TRBD1 (5 bases). The length of the CDR3 is 13 residues. V was clipped by 10 bases and J by 0 bases, with 12 bases between them. Per germline, CDR1 SGHTA and CDR2 FQGNSA. CDR3 sequence reads: CATRGGMNTEAFF. The DNA of the CDR3 is TGTGCCACCCGGGGGGGGATGAACACTGAAGCTTTCTTT. Using reference TRBV7-2 and TRBJ1-1 for the parts outside the CDR3, the full variable domain is GAGVSQSPSNKVTEKGKDVELRCDPISGHTALYWYRQSLGQGLEFLIYFQGNSAPDKSGLPSDRFSAERTGGSVSTLTIQRTQQEDSAVYLCATRGGMNTEAFFGQGTRLTVV.

In DNA form, the CDR3 reads TGCGCCAGCAGCTCGGGACACCAAAATGGCATTCAGTACTTC. It yields the protein CASSSGHQNGIQYF. This chain connects TRBV5-1 to TRBJ2-4, with D tentatively TRBD1 (6 bases). This CDR3 is built from 14 residues. Trimming shortened V by 3 bases and J by 9 bases, and 16 bases separated the two germline ends. Germline CDR1 is SGHRS and CDR2 is YFSETQ.

This clone occurred a few times. This chain uses TRBV6-5 with TRBJ1-1; a weak D match, TRBD1 (5 bases). CDR1 MNHEY and CDR2 SVGAGI come from the germline V gene. The CDR3 has 14 amino acids. Trimming cost V 2 bases and J 0 bases, with 7 bases left between them. The CDR3 reads CASSYNRMNTEAFF. The DNA for the CDR3 is TGTGCCAGCAGTTACAACAGGATGAACACTGAAGCTTTCTTT.

This rearrangement joins TRBV6-6 to TRBJ2-2, with D tentatively TRBD1 (6 bases). Trimming cost V 4 bases and J 1 base, with 10 bases left between them. The CDR3 contains 15 residues. The germline V gene encodes CDR1 MNHNY and CDR2 SVGAGI (reference sequence). CDR3 protein: CASSFSGQNTGELFF. CDR3 DNA: TGTGCCAGCAGTTTTTCGGGACAGAACACCGGGGAGCTGTTTTTT.

The V gene is TRBV18, the J gene TRBJ2-7; no clear D gene. V was clipped by 8 bases and J by 3 bases, with 17 bases between them. The CDR3 runs 14 residues. Germline V CDR1 and CDR2: KGHSH, LQKENI. The CDR3 DNA is TGTGCCAGCGCCTCAGAGGCCTTAAACTACGAGCAGTACTTC. As protein: CASASEALNYEQYF.

V gene TRBV7-8 combines with J gene TRBJ2-7; D remains ambiguous. The CDR3 is 14 residues long. V dropped 0 bases and J dropped 5 bases, with 11 bases sitting between them. Germline-derived CDR1 and CDR2 are SGHVS and FQNEAQ. This CDR3 is CASSLAPPTHEQYF. The CDR3 DNA reads as TGTGCCAGCAGCTTAGCGCCACCTACCCACGAGCAGTACTTC. Full variable domain (remainder filled in from reference TRBV7-8 and TRBJ2-7): GAGVSQSPRYKVAKRGQDVALRCDPISGHVSLFWYQQALGQGPEFLTYFQNEAQLDKSGLPSDRFFAERPEGSVSTLKIQRTQQEDSAVYLCASSLAPPTHEQYFGPGTRLTVT.

The V gene is TRBV5-1, the J gene TRBJ2-5; possibly TRBD2 for D (5 bases). The CDR3 totals 13 residues. The germline CDR1 and CDR2 sequences are SGHRS and YFSETQ. The germline V and J ends were trimmed by 5 bases and 2 bases, with 10 bases remaining between them. In DNA form, the CDR3 reads TGCGCCAGCAGTCGGGATGAGCAAGAGACCCAGTACTTC. Protein sequence: CASSRDEQETQYF.

This rearrangement joins TRBV28 to TRBJ2-1; 8 bases line up with TRBD2. V gave up 8 bases and J gave up 1 base; unmatched junction bases: 7. Germline V gives CDR1 MDHEN, CDR2 SYDVKM. There are 15 residues in the CDR3. In DNA, the CDR3 is TGTGCCAGCTATCCACCGGGGGGGTCCTACAATGAGCAGTTCTTC. This encodes CASYPPGGSYNEQFF.

This chain joins TRBV19 and TRBJ2-1, with 13 bases identical to TRBD2. The J segment lost 12 bases and the V segment lost 5 bases, leaving 7 bases of the junction unmatched. CDR1 is LNHDA, CDR2 SQIVND, per germline (reference sequence). CDR3 length: 14 amino acids. The CDR3 loop is CASSRTSGREGQFF. The CDR3 DNA reads TGTGCCAGTAGTCGAACTAGCGGGAGGGAAGGGCAGTTCTTC. Full variable domain (missing parts from reference TRBV19 and TRBJ2-1): DGGITQSPKYLFRKEGQNVTLSCEQNLNHDAMYWYRQDPGQGLRLIYYSQIVNDFQKGDIAEGYSVSREKKESFPLTVTSAQKNPTAFYLCASSRTSGREGQFFGPGTRLTVL.

V gene TRBV9 combines with J gene TRBJ1-5; D is ambiguous. Germline V gene lookup returns CDR1 SGDLS and CDR2 YYNGEE. This CDR3 has 15 residues. V gave up 0 bases and J gave up 4 bases, with 11 bases separating them. CDR3 loop: CASSVEATPNQPQHF. CDR3 nucleotide sequence: TGTGCCAGCAGCGTAGAAGCCACTCCGAATCAGCCCCAGCATTTT. Supplemented by reference TRBV9 and TRBJ1-5, the full variable domain reads DSGVTQTPKHLITATGQRVTLRCSPRSGDLSVYWYQQSLDQGLQFLIQYYNGEERAKGNILERFSAQQFPDLHSELNLSSLELGDSALYFCASSVEATPNQPQHFGDGTRLSIL.

In this sample, this clone turned up a few times. The chain uses TRBV7-8 and TRBJ2-7, with 11 bases that match TRBD2. The J segment lost 7 bases and the V segment lost 0 bases, leaving 5 bases of the junction unmatched. Germline CDR1 SGHVS, CDR2 FQNEAQ. CDR3 length: 15 residues. This CDR3 is CASSLAAGTSGEQYF. The CDR3, as DNA: TGTGCCAGCAGCTTAGCGGCGGGGACTAGCGGAGAGCAGTACTTC.

This sequence joins TRBV14 and TRBJ1-1; weak D call: TRBD1 (6 bases). This CDR3 has 13 residues. Trimming shortened V by 4 bases and J by 3 bases, and 9 bases separated the two germline ends. Germline lookup yields CDR1 SGHDN and CDR2 FVKESK. The CDR3 here is CASSLTGDTEAFF. CDR3 sequence (DNA): TGTGCCAGCAGCCTGACAGGAGACACTGAAGCTTTCTTT.

This chain connects TRBV24-1 to TRBJ2-6; weak D call: TRBD1 (5 bases). The CDR3 extends over 16 amino acids. The germline V and J ends were trimmed by 2 bases and 4 bases, with 11 bases remaining between them. The germline V gene encodes CDR1 KGHDR and CDR2 SFDVKD. The CDR3 loop is CATSDSGLKGANVLTF. CDR3 nucleotides: TGTGCCACCAGTGATTCAGGGTTGAAAGGGGCCAACGTCCTGACTTTC.

In this sample, this clone turned up once. V and J are TRBV2 and TRBJ1-4; the D gene is possibly TRBD1 (5 bases). CDR3 length equals 14 residues. Trimming cost V 8 bases and J 4 bases, with 14 bases left between them. Germline loops: CDR1 SNHLY, CDR2 FYNNEI. Here the CDR3 DNA reads TGTGCCAGCGGACTCGGGGGACTTAATGAAAAACTGTTTTTT. Translation gives CASGLGGLNEKLFF.